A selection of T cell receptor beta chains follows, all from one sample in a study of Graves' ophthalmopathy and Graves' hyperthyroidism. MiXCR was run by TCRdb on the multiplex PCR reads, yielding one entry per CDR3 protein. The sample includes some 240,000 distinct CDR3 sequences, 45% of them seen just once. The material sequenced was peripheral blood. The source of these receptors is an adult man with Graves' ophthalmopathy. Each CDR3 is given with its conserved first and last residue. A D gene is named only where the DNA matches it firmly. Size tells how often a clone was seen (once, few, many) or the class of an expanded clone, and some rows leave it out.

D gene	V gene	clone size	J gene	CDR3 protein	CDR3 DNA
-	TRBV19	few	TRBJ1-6	CASKEGYYNSPLHF	TGTGCCAGTAAAGAGGGCTACTATAATTCACCCCTCCACTTT
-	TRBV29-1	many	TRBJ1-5	CSVSTGSQQPQHF	TGCAGCGTTTCCACAGGGTCTCAACAGCCCCAGCATTTT
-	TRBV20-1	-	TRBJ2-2	CSASSGVTGELFF	TGCAGTGCTAGCTCAGGGGTCACCGGGGAGCTGTTTTTT
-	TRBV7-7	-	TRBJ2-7	CARQPTSEQYF	TGTGCTAGACAGCCCACTAGCGAGCAGTACTTC
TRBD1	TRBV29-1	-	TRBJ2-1	CSVRPGQVSGEQFF	TGCAGCGTTCGACCCGGACAGGTCAGCGGTGAGCAGTTCTTC
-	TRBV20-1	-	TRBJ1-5	CSARERTVGQPQHF	TGCAGTGCTAGAGAAAGGACAGTGGGTCAGCCCCAGCATTTT
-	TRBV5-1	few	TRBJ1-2	CASSWTLGGDGYTF	TGCGCCAGCAGCTGGACCCTGGGAGGAGATGGCTACACCTTC
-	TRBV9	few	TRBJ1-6	CASSPSPGEFSPLHF	TGTGCCAGCAGCCCCTCCCCAGGGGAGTTTTCACCCCTCCACTTT
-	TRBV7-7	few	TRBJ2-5	CASSPPGRETQYF	TGTGCTAGCAGCCCGCCAGGAAGAGAGACCCAGTACTTC
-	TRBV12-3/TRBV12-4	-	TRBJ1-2	CASSDLEGGYTF	TGTGCCAGCAGCGACCTCGAGGGTGGCTACACCTTC
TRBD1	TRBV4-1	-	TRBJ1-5	CASSHLDQGAVQPQHF	TGCGCCAGCAGCCACCTGGATCAGGGGGCCGTTCAGCCCCAGCATTTT
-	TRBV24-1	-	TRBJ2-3	CATSDSARYRGADTQYF	TGTGCCACCAGTGATAGCGCGAGGTACCGCGGGGCAGATACGCAGTATTTT
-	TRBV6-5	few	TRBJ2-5	CASSYADSKETQYF	TGTGCCAGCAGTTACGCGGACAGCAAAGAGACCCAGTACTTC
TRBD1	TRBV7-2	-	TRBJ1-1	CASSLEGATNEAFF	TGTGCCAGCAGCTTAGAGGGGGCAACTAATGAAGCTTTCTTT
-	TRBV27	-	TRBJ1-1	CASSRTIGGTTEAFF	TGTGCCAGCAGTCGAACAATCGGTGGGACCACTGAAGCTTTCTTT
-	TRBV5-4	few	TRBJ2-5	CASSLQGGRETQYF	TGTGCCAGCAGCTTACAGGGAGGGAGGGAGACCCAGTACTTC
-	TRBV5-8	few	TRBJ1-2	CASSLASGTYGYTF	TGTGCCAGCAGCTTGGCCTCGGGGACGTATGGCTACACCTTC
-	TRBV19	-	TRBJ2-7	CASSVGHAGYEQYF	TGTGCCAGTAGTGTTGGCCACGCCGGCTACGAGCAGTACTTC
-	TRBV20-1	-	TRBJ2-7	CSARFSSDYEQCF	TGCAGTGCTAGGTTTAGCTCCGACTACGAGCAGTGCTTC
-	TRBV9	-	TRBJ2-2	CASSVRPEVGELFF	TGTGCCAGCAGCGTCCGACCCGAGGTCGGGGAGCTGTTTTTT
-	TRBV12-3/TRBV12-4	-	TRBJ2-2	CASSLTGANTGELFF	TGTGCCAGCAGTTTAACGGGAGCGAACACCGGGGAGCTGTTTTTT
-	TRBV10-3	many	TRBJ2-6	CAISDSHSGANVLTF	TGTGCCATCAGTGATAGCCACTCTGGGGCCAACGTCCTGACTTTC
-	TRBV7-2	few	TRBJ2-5	CASSPNWAQYF	TGTGCCAGCAGCCCTAATTGGGCGCAGTACTTC
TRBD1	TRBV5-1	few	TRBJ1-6	CASSSGQGAFSPLHF	TGCGCCAGCAGCTCGGGACAGGGGGCATTTTCACCCCTCCACTTT
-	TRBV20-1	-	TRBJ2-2	CSAPRTGLAAGELFF	TGCAGTGCCCCCCGAACGGGGCTGGCCGCCGGGGAGCTGTTTTTT
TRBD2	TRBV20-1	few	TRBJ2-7	CSARSTFSGSVYEQYF	TGCAGTGCTAGATCCACATTTAGCGGGAGCGTGTACGAGCAGTACTTC
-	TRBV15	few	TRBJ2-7	CATSREARSNYEQYF	TGTGCCACCAGCAGAGAGGCCAGGAGTAACTACGAGCAGTACTTC